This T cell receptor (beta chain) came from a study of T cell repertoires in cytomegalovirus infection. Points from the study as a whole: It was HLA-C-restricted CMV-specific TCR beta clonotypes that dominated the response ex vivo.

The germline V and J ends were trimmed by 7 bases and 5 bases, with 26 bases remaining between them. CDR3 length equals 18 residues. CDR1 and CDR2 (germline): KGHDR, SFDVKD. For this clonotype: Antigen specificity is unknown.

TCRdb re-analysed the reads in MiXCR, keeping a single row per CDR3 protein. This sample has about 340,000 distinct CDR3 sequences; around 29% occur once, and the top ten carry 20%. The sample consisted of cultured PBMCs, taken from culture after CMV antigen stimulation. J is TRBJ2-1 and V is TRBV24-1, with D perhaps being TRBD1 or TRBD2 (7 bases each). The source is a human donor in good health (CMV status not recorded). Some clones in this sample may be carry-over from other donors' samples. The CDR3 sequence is CATSRGGGGTKVDNEQFF. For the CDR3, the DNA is TGTGCCACCAGCAGGGGGGGGGGTGGTACTAAAGTGGACAATGAGCAGTTCTTC.